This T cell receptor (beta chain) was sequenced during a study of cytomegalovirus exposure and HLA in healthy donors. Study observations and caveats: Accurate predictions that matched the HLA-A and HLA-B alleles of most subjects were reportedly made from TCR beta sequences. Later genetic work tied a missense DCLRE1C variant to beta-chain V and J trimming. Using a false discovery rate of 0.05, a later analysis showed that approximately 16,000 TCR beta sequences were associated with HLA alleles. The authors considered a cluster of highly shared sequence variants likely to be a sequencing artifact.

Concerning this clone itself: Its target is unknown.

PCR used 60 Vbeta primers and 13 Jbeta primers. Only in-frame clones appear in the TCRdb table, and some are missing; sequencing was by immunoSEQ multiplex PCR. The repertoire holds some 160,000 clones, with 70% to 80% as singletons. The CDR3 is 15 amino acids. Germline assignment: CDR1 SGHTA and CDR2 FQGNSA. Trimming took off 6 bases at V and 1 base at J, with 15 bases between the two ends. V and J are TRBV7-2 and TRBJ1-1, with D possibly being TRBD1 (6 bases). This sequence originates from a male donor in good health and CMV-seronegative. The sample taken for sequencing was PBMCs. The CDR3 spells CASSFTGLSNTEAFF. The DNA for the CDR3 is TGTGCCAGCAGTTTTACAGGGCTTTCGAACACTGAAGCTTTCTTT.